One and the same sample provided the 26 T cell receptor beta chains below, sequenced in a study of Graves' ophthalmopathy and Graves' hyperthyroidism. As the template, RNA transcripts were used to amplify TCR beta CDR3 regions. First-round RT-PCR with HTBI primers preceded a second-round multiplex PCR. Via MiXCR, TCRdb re-called the multiplex PCR reads, giving one row per CDR3 protein. Of roughly 600,000 distinct CDR3 sequences listed, less than 40% are singletons. Sequenced material: peripheral blood or thyroid tissue (not recorded which). Receptor source: an adult man with Graves' hyperthyroidism.

This rearrangement joins TRBV19 to TRBJ1-1, with TRBD1 matching over 7 bases. There are 15 residues in the CDR3. V was clipped by 2 bases and J by 1 base; unmatched bases: 4. Germline V CDR1 and CDR2: LNHDA, SQIVND (reference sequence). CDR3 sequence (DNA): TGTGCCAGTAGTATACCGGGACAGAGGAACACTGAAGCTTTCTTT. It is translated as CASSIPGQRNTEAFF.

The rearrangement links TRBV7-2 to TRBJ1-3; no reliable D call. The V end was cut by 3 bases, the J end by 9 bases, with 9 bases between. The CDR3 sequence is 12 residues long. The germline gives CDR1 SGHTA, CDR2 FQGNSA. Here the CDR3 reads CASSLSRITIYF. The CDR3 DNA sequence: TGTGCCAGCAGCTTGTCTAGAATCACCATATATTTT.

This clonotype was counted at least ten times. V is TRBV20-1 and J is TRBJ2-2, with D perhaps matching TRBD1 (6 bases). CDR1 and CDR2 from the germline V gene are DFQATT and SNEGSKA (reference sequence). The ends were cut back, 3 bases at V and 5 bases at J, with 10 bases in the middle. This CDR3 is built from 13 residues. The CDR3 bases are TGCAGTGCTAGTTCAGGGGCGACCGGGGAGCTGTTTTTT. It yields the protein CSASSGATGELFF.

Notes on this clonotype: At one boundary the junction diverges from the germline segment, which might be a read error. The V gene is TRBV10-3, the J gene TRBJ1-3; D call uncertain. CDR3 length: 18 residues. Looked up from germline, CDR1 is ENHRY and CDR2 is SYGVKD. For the CDR3, the DNA is TGTGCCAGCAGTGAAATCGTTGGTCTTACTATCTCTGGAAACACCATATATTTT. Translation gives CASSEIVGLTISGNTIYF.

This clonotype has ten or more counts. V gene TRBV2 combines with J gene TRBJ2-5; D uncertain. Germline CDR1 reads SNHLY; CDR2 reads FYNNEI. This CDR3 region has 15 residues. Trimming shortened V by 1 base and J by 0 bases, and 9 bases separated the two germline ends. The CDR3 nucleotides read TGTGCCAGCAGTGAAGTGTCACTGAACCAAGAGACCCAGTACTTC. Translating it yields CASSEVSLNQETQYF.

CDR3 coding DNA: TGTGCCAGCAGTCCCCGGACAGGGACCTACTATGGCTACACCTTC. This translates into CASSPRTGTYYGYTF. The genes are TRBV25-1 and TRBJ1-2, with 8 nucleotides matching TRBD1. J gave up 3 bases and V 5 bases, and 8 bases lay outside the gene matches. CDR3 size: 15 residues. Germline CDR1 is MGHDK and CDR2 is SYGVNS.

This clonotype was detected ten times or more. This rearrangement joins TRBV20-1 to TRBJ1-4; no clear D gene. V lost 6 bases and J lost 4, with 15 bases in between. Per germline, CDR1 DFQATT and CDR2 SNEGSKA (reference sequence). CDR3 length equals 14 residues. CDR3 in amino acids: CSASSTLDNEKLFF. As DNA, the CDR3 is TGCAGTGCGTCGTCGACCCTGGATAATGAAAAACTGTTTTTT.

Details on this clonotype: This may be a read error: a much more frequent sequence differs by one nucleotide. The CDR3 DNA follows: TGTGCCAGCAGTGCTACGTGGCGGGGCTACACCTTC. The encoded protein is CASSATWRGYTF. This chain connects TRBV6-5 to TRBJ1-2, with D unclear. The V end was cut by 5 bases, the J end by 8 bases, with 12 bases between. CDR1 and CDR2 (germline): MNHEY, SVGAGI. The CDR3 has 12 residues.

This chain connects TRBV9 to TRBJ1-2; 12 positions match TRBD1. The germline V gene has CDR1 SGDLS and CDR2 YYNGEE. Unmatched junction bases numbered 12, after V lost 6 bases and J lost 6 bases. The CDR3 loop spans 16 amino acids. The CDR3 is CASKDPGTGGADGYTF. For the CDR3, the DNA is TGTGCCAGCAAAGACCCCGGGACAGGGGGCGCGGATGGCTACACCTTC. Drawing the rest from reference TRBV9 and TRBJ1-2, the complete variable domain is DSGVTQTPKHLITATGQRVTLRCSPRSGDLSVYWYQQSLDQGLQFLIQYYNGEERAKGNILERFSAQQFPDLHSELNLSSLELGDSALYFCASKDPGTGGADGYTFGSGTRLTVV.

The gene calls are TRBV6-9 and TRBJ2-7; D remains ambiguous. The CDR3 has 13 amino acids. Between the trimmed V and J ends, which lost 3 bases and 0 bases, there was a span of 6 bases. Germline loops: CDR1 MNHGY, CDR2 SVAAGI. The CDR3 sequence is CASSYDYSYEQYF. In DNA form, the CDR3 reads TGTGCCAGCAGTTACGATTACTCCTACGAGCAGTACTTC.

The rearrangement joins TRBV19 to TRBJ2-2, with a weak D call TRBD1 (6 bases). Germline V lookup: CDR1 LNHDA, CDR2 SQIVND (reference sequence). The CDR3 length is 14 residues. Trimming took off 4 bases at V and 3 bases at J, with 9 bases between the two ends. The CDR3 is CASSKDRYTGELFF. The CDR3 DNA reads TGTGCCAGTAGTAAGGACAGATACACCGGGGAGCTGTTTTTT.

The V call is TRBV25-1, the J call TRBJ1-1; the match to TRBD1 covers 10 bases. The J segment lost 1 base and the V segment lost 8 bases, leaving 7 bases of the junction unmatched. The germline CDR1 and CDR2 sequences are MGHDK and SYGVNS. The CDR3 extends over 15 amino acids. The CDR3 bases are TGTGCCAGCTCACGGGACAGGGGTGAGAACACTGAAGCTTTCTTT. As protein: CASSRDRGENTEAFF.

The CDR3 loop reads CASSQDMVTDTQYF. DNA of the CDR3: TGTGCCAGCAGCCAAGATATGGTGACAGATACGCAGTATTTT. The genes are TRBV14 and TRBJ2-3, with D unclear. This CDR3 has 14 amino acids. Trimming shortened V by 0 bases and J by 3 bases, and 7 bases separated the two germline ends. CDR1 SGHDN and CDR2 FVKESK come from the germline V gene.

This clonotype was picked up many times. The chain is built from TRBV5-8 and TRBJ1-6; unclear D gene. The germline V gene has CDR1 SGHTS and CDR2 YDEGEE. The CDR3 contains 15 residues. Trimming stripped 0 bases from V and 8 bases from J, with 12 bases between. CDR3 nucleotides: TGTGCCAGCAGCTTGGCCGCAGACAAGTATTCACCCCTCCACTTT. It yields the protein CASSLAADKYSPLHF. The whole variable domain, filled in from reference TRBV5-8 and TRBJ1-6, reads EAGVTQSPTHLIKTRGQQATLRCSPISGHTSVYWYQQALGLGLQFLLWYDEGEERNRGNFPPRFSGRQFPNYSSELNVNALELEDSALYLCASSLAADKYSPLHFGNGTRLTVT.

About this clonotype itself: A much larger clone lies a single base off, so this may be a read error. This chain joins TRBV12-5 and TRBJ1-3; no reliable D call. This CDR3 region has 16 residues. CDR1 and CDR2 from the germline V gene are LGHNT and FRNRAP. As DNA, the CDR3 is TGTGCCAGCAATTTAGCCGGTCTAACTGGTGGAAACACCATATATTTT. Translation gives CASNLAGLTGGNTIYF.

The rearrangement joins TRBV7-9 to TRBJ2-5; 10 positions match TRBD1. The J segment lost 8 bases and the V segment lost 3 bases, leaving 3 bases of the junction unmatched. The CDR3 loop spans 13 amino acids. Germline CDR1 is SEHNR and CDR2 is FQNEAQ (reference sequence). The CDR3 sequence is CASSFRDRGTQYF. The CDR3 region has the DNA TGTGCCAGCAGCTTCCGGGACAGGGGAACCCAGTACTTC.

This clonotype was counted at least ten times. The rearrangement links TRBV29-1 to TRBJ2-7; 7 bases agree with TRBD2. CDR1 and CDR2 (germline): SQVTM, ANQGSEA. J lost 4 bases, V lost 1 base, and 10 bases had no gene match. CDR3 length equals 15 residues. CDR3 DNA sequence: TGCAGCGTTGAAGGCAGGACGGGAGGAAAGTACGAGCAGTACTTC. It translates to CSVEGRTGGKYEQYF.

This clonotype was seen many times. V gene TRBV7-2 combines with J gene TRBJ1-1; 7 bases map to TRBD1. The CDR3 totals 13 residues. Trimming at V came to 7 bases and at J to 6 bases, leaving 8 bases not matched to a gene. Germline V gene sequence: CDR1 SGHTA, CDR2 FQGNSA. CDR3 protein: CASTISDRAEAFF. The CDR3 DNA sequence: TGTGCCAGCACCATCTCCGACAGGGCTGAAGCTTTCTTT.

With respect to this clonotype: At one end, the junction sequence differs from germline, possibly due to a read error. The chain couples TRBV6-1 to TRBJ2-7; D possibly uses TRBD1 or TRBD2 (6 bases each). Germline V gives CDR1 MNHNS, CDR2 SASEGT. The CDR3 is 14 amino acids. The CDR3 DNA sequence: TGTGTCAGCACTCGGGGGCCTTCGGCGAGCGAGCAGTACTTC. Translation gives CVSTRGPSASEQYF.

This clonotype was recorded a few times. The chain links TRBV7-9 to TRBJ1-1, with 8 bases identical to TRBD1. V dropped 5 bases and J dropped 6; count of bases not matched to a gene: 5. CDR3 length equals 13 residues. Germline V gene lookup returns CDR1 SEHNR and CDR2 FQNEAQ (reference sequence). The CDR3 loop reads CASSQDRDAEAFF. CDR3 sequence (DNA): TGTGCCAGCAGCCAGGACAGGGACGCTGAAGCTTTCTTT.

The table lists this clonotype with a few counts. The V call is TRBV7-8, the J call TRBJ2-3, with 15 bases fitting TRBD2. Germline CDR1 reads SGHVS; CDR2 reads FQNEAQ. V lost 4 bases, J lost 4 bases, and 15 bases stayed unmatched. CDR3 length equals 20 residues. CDR3 protein: CASSSSGLAGGSSWADTQYF. For the CDR3, the DNA is TGTGCCAGCAGCTCCTCGGGACTAGCGGGGGGCTCATCATGGGCAGATACGCAGTATTTT.

V gene TRBV7-3 combines with J gene TRBJ2-3, with D tentatively TRBD1 or TRBD2 (5 bases each). CDR1 is SGHTA, CDR2 FQGTGA, per germline. With 0 bases removed from V and 5 bases from J, the gap between germline ends came to 15 bases. CDR3 length equals 16 residues. The CDR3 nucleotides read TGTGCCAGCAGCTTAACTGCGAGGGGATGCGGAGATACGCAGTATTTT. Its translation: CASSLTARGCGDTQYF.

This clonotype has ten or more counts. The rearrangement links TRBV19 to TRBJ2-5; tentatively, D is TRBD2 (6 bases). The germline V gene has CDR1 LNHDA and CDR2 SQIVND (reference sequence). Trimming stripped 7 bases from V and 4 bases from J, with 13 bases between. This CDR3 is 13 amino acids long. CDR3 DNA: TGTGCCAGTAAACCGGGAGTAGGAGAGACCCAGTACTTC. Its protein is CASKPGVGETQYF.

In this sample, this clonotype turned up many times. The chain joins TRBV28 to TRBJ2-7, with D hard to call. CDR1 MDHEN and CDR2 SYDVKM come from the germline V gene. V was cut by 7 bases and J by 2 bases, with 6 bases left in between. This CDR3 region has 11 residues. DNA for the CDR3: TGTGCCAGCATCGGGCCCTACGAGCAGTACTTC. It specifies CASIGPYEQYF.

In this sample, this clonotype turned up many times. V gene TRBV6-1 combines with J gene TRBJ1-1; the match to TRBD1 covers 7 bases. The CDR3 totals 14 residues. V was pared by 6 bases and J by 0 bases, with 4 bases of the junction left unmatched. The germline V gene has CDR1 MNHNS and CDR2 SASEGT. The CDR3 region has the DNA TGTGCCAGCAGGAAGGGACAGCTGAACACTGAAGCTTTCTTT. Translation: CASRKGQLNTEAFF.

Comment on this clonotype: The final CDR3 position lacks the conserved phenylalanine or tryptophan, pointing to a likely read error. It is unclear where the CDR3 begins or ends on the DNA, so no DNA is shown, and the CDR3 is as TCRdb lists it. The V and J genes are TRBV20-1 and TRBJ2-6; TRBD2 is the table's D call and was not checked against the DNA. Including both end residues, the CDR3 is 9 amino acids long. Germline assignment: CDR1 DFQATT and CDR2 SNEGSKA (reference sequence). The CDR3 sequence is CSARGGPTS.